A single sample is the source of the 20 T cell receptor beta chains below, sequenced in a study of cytomegalovirus exposure and HLA in healthy donors. Sequenced by immunoSEQ multiplex PCR; TCRdb stores in-frame clones only, minus some. The sample contains roughly 70,000 clones, about 93% of which appear only once. The specimen sequenced was PBMCs. The receptors were gathered from a man aged 18 to 29 in good health and CMV-seropositive.

This clone was observed a single time. The chain links TRBV27 to TRBJ2-2, with D perhaps TRBD2 (6 bases). From germline, CDR1 is MNHEY and CDR2 SMNVEV (reference sequence). Trimming took off 5 bases at V and 10 bases at J, with 14 bases between the two ends. CDR3 length: 13 amino acids. For the CDR3, the DNA is TGTGCCAGCAGTCTTAGCGGCTACACGGAGCTGTTTTTT. It translates to CASSLSGYTELFF.

This chain uses TRBV30 with TRBJ2-1; 9 bases align to TRBD2. V shed 1 base and J 3 bases; nucleotides not matched to a gene: 7. This CDR3 is 16 amino acids long. Germline loops: CDR1 GTSNPN, CDR2 SVGIG (reference sequence). DNA of the CDR3: TGTGCCTGGAGTGCCACGTTAGCGGGAGACTACAATGAGCAGTTCTTC. Its translation: CAWSATLAGDYNEQFF.

The chain links TRBV28 to TRBJ2-3, with D maybe TRBD2 (6 bases). This CDR3 is 16 amino acids long. Germline V gene sequence: CDR1 MDHEN, CDR2 SYDVKM. Trimming shortened V by 3 bases and J by 5 bases, and 18 bases separated the two germline ends. The CDR3, as DNA: TGTGCCAGCAGTTTGACGGCGGGACCAGGACAAGATACGCAGTATTTT. Protein sequence: CASSLTAGPGQDTQYF. Together with reference TRBV28 and TRBJ2-3, the CDR3 gives the full variable domain: DVKVTQSSRYLVKRTGEKVFLECVQDMDHENMFWYRQDPGLGLRLIYFSYDVKMKEKGDIPEGYSVSREKKERFSLILESASTNQTSMYLCASSLTAGPGQDTQYFGPGTRLTVL.

This chain uses TRBV9 with TRBJ2-3, with 11 nucleotides matching TRBD2. Germline CDR1 and CDR2: SGDLS and YYNGEE. The CDR3 covers 16 residues. Losses at the gene ends were 2 bases for V and 4 bases for J; bases not matched to a gene: 6. The CDR3 nucleotides read TGTGCCAGCAGCGTTACCGGGACTAGCGGCGCAGATACGCAGTATTTT. This sequence encodes CASSVTGTSGADTQYF.

This clone was found once. The V gene is TRBV30, the J gene TRBJ1-3, with D hard to call. CDR3 length: 13 amino acids. Trimming removed 5 bases at V and 2 bases at J, with 10 bases between. In germline, CDR1 is GTSNPN, CDR2 SVGIG (reference sequence). The CDR3 loop reads CAWDTVAGNTIYF. Written as DNA, the CDR3 is TGTGCCTGGGACACAGTCGCTGGAAACACCATATATTTT.

This chain joins TRBV7-9 and TRBJ2-5, with TRBD1 matching 10 bases. Per the germline V gene, CDR1 is SEHNR and CDR2 is FQNEAQ (reference sequence). The CDR3 length is 16 residues. V dropped 5 bases and J dropped 1; count of bases not matched to a gene: 7. The CDR3 spells CASSQEGQGTQETQYF. The DNA for the CDR3 is TGTGCCAGCAGCCAAGAGGGACAGGGGACCCAAGAGACCCAGTACTTC.

This chain links TRBV6-4 with TRBJ1-2, with 7 bases matching TRBD1. Germline loops: CDR1 MRHNA, CDR2 SNTAGT. Trimming removed 5 bases from V and 2 bases from J; junction bases left unmatched: 5. This CDR3 spans 14 amino acids. The CDR3 protein is CASSQTGANYGYTF. DNA for the CDR3: TGTGCCAGCAGTCAAACAGGGGCGAACTATGGCTACACCTTC.

In nucleotides, the CDR3 is TGTGCCAGCAGCCACAGAATCGGGGGGGACTATGGCTACACCTTC. Its translation is CASSHRIGGDYGYTF. The chain employs TRBV4-2 and TRBJ1-2; tentatively, D is TRBD1 (5 bases). Trimming removed 3 bases at V and 3 bases at J, with 14 bases between. Per the germline V gene, CDR1 is LGHNA and CDR2 is YNFKEQ. The CDR3 runs 15 residues.

As for this clone: Additional DNA sequences in this sample encode the identical CDR3. The V and J genes are TRBV20-1 and TRBJ2-1; maybe TRBD1 (6 bases). The V gene lost 8 bases and the J gene lost 7 bases, with 9 bases spanning the gap. CDR1 is DFQATT and CDR2 is SNEGSKA in the germline V gene (reference sequence). The CDR3 length is 10 residues. The CDR3 sequence is CSPRGNEQFF. In DNA form, the CDR3 reads TGCAGTCCAAGGGGGAATGAGCAGTTCTTC.

The rearrangement links TRBV19 to TRBJ2-7, with 10 bases matching TRBD2. Trimming took 2 bases from V and 5 from J; bases not matched to a gene: 12. CDR3 length equals 17 residues. CDR1 and CDR2 from the germline V gene are LNHDA and SQIVND (reference sequence). The CDR3 loop is CASSISRALAGADEQYF. In DNA, the CDR3 is TGTGCCAGTAGTATAAGCAGGGCCCTAGCGGGAGCCGACGAGCAGTACTTC.

This chain links TRBV7-8 with TRBJ2-7; 11 bases match TRBD1. The germline V gene has CDR1 SGHVS and CDR2 FQNEAQ. V dropped 4 bases and J dropped 5; count of bases not matched to a gene: 10. The CDR3 spans 16 residues. DNA of the CDR3: TGTGCCAGCAGCTGGACACCGGGACAGGGGGTTAACGAGCAGTACTTC. Encoded protein: CASSWTPGQGVNEQYF.

The CDR3 loop reads CASSLLPGRDEQFF. The CDR3 DNA follows: TGTGCCAGCAGTTTATTGCCAGGGAGGGATGAGCAGTTCTTC. The rearrangement links TRBV28 to TRBJ2-1, with TRBD2 matching over 7 bases. J was trimmed by 8 bases and V by 1 base; bases with no gene match: 5. Germline V gene sequence: CDR1 MDHEN, CDR2 SYDVKM. This CDR3 comprises 14 residues.

The chain employs TRBV28 and TRBJ1-1, with D unresolved. Between the trimmed V and J ends, which lost 4 bases and 1 base, there was a span of 10 bases. The germline CDR1 and CDR2 sequences are MDHEN and SYDVKM. The CDR3 extends over 14 amino acids. As DNA, the CDR3 is TGTGCCAGCAGTTCCCCCCACACGAACACTGAAGCTTTCTTT. It encodes CASSSPHTNTEAFF.

The chain couples TRBV18 to TRBJ2-7; D is perhaps TRBD1 (6 bases). CDR1 is KGHSH, CDR2 LQKENI, per germline. CDR3 size: 13 residues. V lost 4 bases and J lost 5, with 12 bases in between. The CDR3 loop reads CASSLFQGNEQYF. The CDR3 DNA follows: TGTGCCAGCTCACTTTTCCAGGGGAACGAGCAGTACTTC.

This sequence joins TRBV9 and TRBJ1-2, with 8 bases fitting TRBD1. The CDR3 extends over 15 amino acids. Germline lookup yields CDR1 SGDLS and CDR2 YYNGEE. Trimming at V came to 4 bases and at J to 2 bases, leaving 7 bases not matched to a gene. CDR3 in amino acids: CASSPRRQGNYGYTF. The CDR3 DNA is TGTGCCAGCAGCCCCCGGAGACAGGGGAACTATGGCTACACCTTC.

This chain joins TRBV6-1 and TRBJ2-1, with 10 bases aligning to TRBD1. The CDR3 covers 15 residues. Losses at the gene ends were 3 bases for V and 10 bases for J; bases not matched to a gene: 9. The V gene's germline CDR1 is MNHNS and CDR2 SASEGT. CDR3 region: CASSETGGVRGEQFF. CDR3 sequence (DNA): TGTGCCAGCAGTGAGACAGGGGGCGTAAGAGGCGAGCAGTTCTTC.

This sequence joins TRBV9 and TRBJ2-3; 8 positions match TRBD2. The V segment lost 0 bases and the J segment 6 bases; nucleotides outside the gene matches: 12. Per germline, CDR1 SGDLS and CDR2 YYNGEE. The CDR3 length is 17 residues. CDR3 amino acids: CASSVERGRRDEDTQYF. The CDR3 DNA is TGTGCCAGCAGCGTAGAACGCGGGAGGAGGGATGAGGATACGCAGTATTTT.

V and J are TRBV27 and TRBJ2-7; maybe TRBD1 (5 bases). V gave up 0 bases and J gave up 3 bases, with 15 bases separating them. CDR3 length: 16 residues. Germline V gene sequence: CDR1 MNHEY, CDR2 SMNVEV (reference sequence). Here the CDR3 DNA reads TGTGCCAGCAGTTTATCGAACAGGCAAGGGTACTACGAGCAGTACTTC. Translation: CASSLSNRQGYYEQYF.

This sequence joins TRBV9 and TRBJ2-5; 7 bases are shared with TRBD2. CDR3 length: 17 residues. Germline CDR1 reads SGDLS; CDR2 reads YYNGEE. The trim removed 0 bases at V and 1 base at J, leaving 9 bases unmatched. The CDR3 coding sequence is TGTGCCAGCAGCGTAGCGGCGGGAGTACGTGGCCAAGAGACCCAGTACTTC. Encoded protein: CASSVAAGVRGQETQYF.

This sequence joins TRBV2 and TRBJ2-7, with 7 bases fitting TRBD1. Germline V gene sequence: CDR1 SNHLY, CDR2 FYNNEI. With 5 bases clipped from V and 7 bases from J, the junction kept 14 bases outside the gene matches. The CDR3 consists of 15 residues. This CDR3 reads CASSPTDRAPREQYF. CDR3 DNA sequence: TGTGCCAGCAGTCCGACCGACAGGGCCCCCCGGGAGCAGTACTTC.